This T cell receptor beta chain was sequenced for a study of T-cell reconstitution after alpha-beta-depleted transplantation in children (TCRdb year 2016). In the study overall: Using TCR repertoire profiling, the study followed T-cell immune reconstitution in a quantitative way in children after TCRalphabeta/CD19-depleted allogeneic hematopoietic cell transplantation.

The germline V gene gives CDR1 as MNHEY and CDR2 as SVGEGT. The cysteine opens and the phenylalanine closes a CDR3 of 13 amino acids. Of all the DNA, just the CDR3 is kept, 39 bases in frame from base 1. The full study reports these points: Over the following months the frequencies of hyperexpanded clones went down, and after one year T-cell counts and TCRbeta diversity were mostly credited to newly produced T cells. The high TCRbeta diversity at day 60 in some patients was ascribed to recipient T cells and intrathymic progenitors that had survived conditioning. The apparently early recovery of alphabetaT-cell counts about two months after transplant reportedly depended on only several hundred rapidly expanded clones that came from non-depleted graft cells.

This clonotype was seen only once. What this receptor recognizes is not known. A junction boundary mismatches the germline segment, possibly from a read error. Library preparation employed PCR. Instrument on record: Illumina HiSeq 2500. TCR library preparation used molecular barcoding, with unique molecular identifiers applied to normalize quantification of the TCRbeta repertoire. TCRdb itself trimmed the public reads at Q25 with fastp, ran MiXCR and retained productive beta chains. For every CDR3 protein sequence, its rows merge into one entry that carries the most common genes and DNA. Present in this sample are 450,000 to 600,000 distinct CDR3 sequences, 10% to 15% of which were seen just once. The ten most abundant clones make up 2.2% of the sample. The intended sense of this specimen's treatment or condition label: allogeneic hematopoietic cell transplantation with graft depleted of TCRalphabeta T cells and CD19 B cells. The transplant recipients were children given TCRalphabeta/CD19-depleted allogeneic hematopoietic cell grafts.

Material: PBMCs, mostly from graft donor cells, obtained 360 days after TCRalphabeta/CD19-depleted stem cell transplant. This TCR derives from a male patient younger than 18 who had a stem cell transplant for acute myeloid leukemia, so the T cells may come from the graft donor. The sequence is built from TRBV6-2 or TRBV6-3 and TRBJ1-1; no D segment can be confidently identified. The nucleotide sequence is given as TGTGCCAGCAGCTACTCTTTTAACACTGAAGCTTTCTTT. This encodes CASSYSFNTEAFF.